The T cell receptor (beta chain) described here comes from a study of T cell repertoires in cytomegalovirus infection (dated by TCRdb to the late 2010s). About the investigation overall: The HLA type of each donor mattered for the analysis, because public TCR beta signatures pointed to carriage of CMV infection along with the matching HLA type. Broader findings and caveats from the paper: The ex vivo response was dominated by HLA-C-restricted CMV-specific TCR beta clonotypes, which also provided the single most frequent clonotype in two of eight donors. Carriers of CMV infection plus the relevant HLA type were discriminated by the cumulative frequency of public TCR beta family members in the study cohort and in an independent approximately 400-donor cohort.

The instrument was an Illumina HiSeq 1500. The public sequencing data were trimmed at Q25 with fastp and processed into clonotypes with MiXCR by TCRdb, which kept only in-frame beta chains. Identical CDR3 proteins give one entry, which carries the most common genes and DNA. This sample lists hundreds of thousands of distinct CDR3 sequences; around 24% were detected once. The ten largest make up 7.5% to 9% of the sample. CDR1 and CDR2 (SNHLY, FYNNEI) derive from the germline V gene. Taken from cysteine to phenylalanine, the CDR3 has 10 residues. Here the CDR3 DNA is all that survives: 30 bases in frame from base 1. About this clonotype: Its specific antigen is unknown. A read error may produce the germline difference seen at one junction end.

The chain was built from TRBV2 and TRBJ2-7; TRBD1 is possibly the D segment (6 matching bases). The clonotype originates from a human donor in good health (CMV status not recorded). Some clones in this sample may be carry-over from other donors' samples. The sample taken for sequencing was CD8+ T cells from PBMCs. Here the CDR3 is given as CAGRGSEQYF. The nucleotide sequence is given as TGTGCCGGCAGGGGATCCGAGCAGTACTTC.